This TCR beta chain came from a study of cytomegalovirus exposure and HLA in healthy donors. Per germline, CDR1 SQVTM and CDR2 ANQGSEA. The V gene end was trimmed by 5 bases and the J gene end by 1 base; junction bases not matched to a gene: 3. The CDR3 is 16 amino acids. Vbeta (60) and Jbeta (13) primers were used in the PCR. Assay used: immunoSEQ multiplex PCR; TCRdb lists only in-frame clones, some missing. The data hold around 150,000 clones, with approximately 85% observed a single time. J is TRBJ2-6 and V is TRBV29-1; TRBD2 aligns across 12 bases. The sequence came from a man over 45 in good health and CMV-seropositive. Input material: PBMCs. CDR3 sequence reads: CSVWTSGKSGANVLTF. CDR3 nucleotide sequence: TGCAGCGTTTGGACTAGCGGGAAATCTGGGGCCAACGTCCTGACTTTC.